This TCR beta chain was sequenced in a study of T-cell reconstitution after alpha-beta-depleted transplantation in children. The study's findings and limits: There were reportedly several hundred expanded graft clones from which alpha-beta T cells came about two months after transplant. T-cell counts and diversity at one year following transplant were attributed mainly to newly produced T cells. After transplant, high TCRbeta diversity at day 60 in some patients arose from surviving recipient T cells and thymic progenitors.

Remarks on this clonotype: Its antigen is not known.

The TCRbeta library was prepared with unique molecular identifiers. MiXCR was run by TCRdb on the PCR reads, yielding one entry per CDR3 protein. Among about a million distinct CDR3 sequences listed, roughly 29% were seen once. This CDR3 comprises 15 residues. V lost 2 bases to trimming and J lost 0 bases, with 10 bases between them. CDR1 is SGHTA and CDR2 is FQGNSA in the germline V gene. The rearrangement links TRBV7-2 to TRBJ2-5, with D unresolved. The source material was PBMCs, mostly from graft donor cells, sampled 360 days after TCRalphabeta/CD19-depleted stem cell transplant. The clonotype originates from a boy younger than two who had a stem cell transplant for SCID, so the T cells may come from the graft donor. The CDR3 nucleotides are TGTGCCAGCAGCTTAATTGTGGCAGACCAAGAGACCCAGTACTTC. This gives the protein CASSLIVADQETQYF. The complete variable domain, with remaining parts taken from reference TRBV7-2 and TRBJ2-5, reads GAGVSQSPSNKVTEKGKDVELRCDPISGHTALYWYRQSLGQGLEFLIYFQGNSAPDKSGLPSDRFSAERTGGSVSTLTIQRTQQEDSAVYLCASSLIVADQETQYFGPGTRLLVL.